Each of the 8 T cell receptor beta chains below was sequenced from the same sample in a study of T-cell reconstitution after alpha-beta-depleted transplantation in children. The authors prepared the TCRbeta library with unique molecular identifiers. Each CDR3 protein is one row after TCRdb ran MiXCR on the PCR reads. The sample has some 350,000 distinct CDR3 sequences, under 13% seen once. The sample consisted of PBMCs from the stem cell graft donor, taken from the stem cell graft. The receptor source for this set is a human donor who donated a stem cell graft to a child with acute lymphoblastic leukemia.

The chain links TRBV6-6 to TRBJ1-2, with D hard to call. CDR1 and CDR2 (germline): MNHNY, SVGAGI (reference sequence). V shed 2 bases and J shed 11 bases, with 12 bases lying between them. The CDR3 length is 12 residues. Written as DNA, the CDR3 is TGTGCCAGCAGTTACGGTCAGGCCGAGTACACCTTC. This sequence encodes CASSYGQAEYTF.

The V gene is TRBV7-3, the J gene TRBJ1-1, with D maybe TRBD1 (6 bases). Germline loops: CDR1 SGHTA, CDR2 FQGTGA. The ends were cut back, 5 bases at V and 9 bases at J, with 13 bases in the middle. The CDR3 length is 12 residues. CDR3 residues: CASSAGGAKAFF. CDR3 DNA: TGTGCCAGCAGCGCGGGGGGGGCGAAAGCTTTCTTT.

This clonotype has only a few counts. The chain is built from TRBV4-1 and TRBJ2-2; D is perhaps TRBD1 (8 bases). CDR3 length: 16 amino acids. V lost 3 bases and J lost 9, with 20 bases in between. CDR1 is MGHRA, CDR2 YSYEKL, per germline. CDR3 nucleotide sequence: TGCGCCAGCAGCCAGGGAGCGGGGACAGGATTTTGGGAGCTGTTTTTT. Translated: CASSQGAGTGFWELFF.

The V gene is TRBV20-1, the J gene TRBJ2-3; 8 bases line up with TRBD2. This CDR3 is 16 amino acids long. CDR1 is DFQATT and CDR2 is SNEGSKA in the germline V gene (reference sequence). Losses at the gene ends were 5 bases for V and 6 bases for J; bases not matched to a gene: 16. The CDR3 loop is CSAGLAGLLSLDTQYF. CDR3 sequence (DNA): TGCAGTGCTGGGTTAGCGGGACTCCTTTCACTTGATACGCAGTATTTT.

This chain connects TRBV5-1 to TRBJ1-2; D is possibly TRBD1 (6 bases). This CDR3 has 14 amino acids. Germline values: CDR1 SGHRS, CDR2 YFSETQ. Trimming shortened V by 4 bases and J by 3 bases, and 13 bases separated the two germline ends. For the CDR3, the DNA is TGCGCCAGCAGCCCCAGGGGAGGGCACTATGGCTACACCTTC. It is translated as CASSPRGGHYGYTF.

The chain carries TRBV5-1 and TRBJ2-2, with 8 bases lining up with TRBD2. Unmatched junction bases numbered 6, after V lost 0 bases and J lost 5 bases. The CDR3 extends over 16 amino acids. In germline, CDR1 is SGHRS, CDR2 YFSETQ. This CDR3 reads CASSLGSGGETGELFF. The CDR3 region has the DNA TGCGCCAGCAGCTTGGGCAGCGGGGGAGAAACCGGGGAGCTGTTTTTT.

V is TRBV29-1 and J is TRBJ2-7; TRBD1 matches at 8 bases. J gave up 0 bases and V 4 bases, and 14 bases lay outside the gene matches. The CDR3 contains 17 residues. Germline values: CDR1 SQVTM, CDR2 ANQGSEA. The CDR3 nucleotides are TGCAGCGTTGTGGGGGACAGGCAACGAATGAACTCCTACGAGCAGTACTTC. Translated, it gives CSVVGDRQRMNSYEQYF.

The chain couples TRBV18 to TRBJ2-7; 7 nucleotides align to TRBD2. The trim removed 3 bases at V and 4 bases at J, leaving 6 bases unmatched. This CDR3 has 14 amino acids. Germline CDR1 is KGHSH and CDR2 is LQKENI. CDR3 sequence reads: CASSPGGGVYEQYF. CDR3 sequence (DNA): TGTGCCAGCTCACCGGGCGGGGGAGTTTACGAGCAGTACTTC. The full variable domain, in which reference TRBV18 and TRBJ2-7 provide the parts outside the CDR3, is NAGVMQNPRHLVRRRGQEARLRCSPMKGHSHVYWYRQLPEEGLKFMVYLQKENIIDESGMPKERFSAEFPKEGPSILRIQQVVRGDSAAYFCASSPGGGVYEQYFGPGTRLTVT.